This T cell receptor beta chain emerged from a study of cytotoxic CD8 clonotypes in ibrutinib-treated CLL. Trimming removed 4 bases from V and 6 bases from J, with 10 bases in between. Per the germline V gene, CDR1 is ENHRY and CDR2 is SYGVKD. There are 13 residues in the CDR3. Assay used: immunoSEQ multiplex PCR; TCRdb lists only in-frame clones, some missing. The table lists over 120,000 clones, 70% to 80% of them singletons, with 4.5% to 6.5% in the top ten. For TCR beta libraries, roughly 1.9 micrograms of genomic DNA were obtained from cryopreserved PBMCs. The chain combines TRBV10-3 with TRBJ2-4, with unresolved D. The receptor's source is a human donor with chronic lymphocytic leukemia. The sequenced sample was PBMCs, obtained after 24 months of ibrutinib treatment. In DNA form, the CDR3 reads TGTGCCATCAGTGGCCCTGACATAAACATTCAGTACTTC. Amino acids: CAISGPDINIQYF.